The entry below describes one T cell receptor beta chain. The sample originates from a study of control samples from healthy donors and cancer patients. Only in-frame clones appear in the TCRdb table, and some are missing; sequencing was by immunoSEQ multiplex PCR. This sample has roughly 100,000 clones, with 83% found just once. Sample: blood. The clonotype comes from a woman aged 45-65 years in good health.

CDR3 DNA sequence: TGTGCCAGCTTCGGGGGGACCACGAACACTGAAGCTTTCTTT. It is translated as CASFGGTTNTEAFF. The V gene is TRBV7-9, the J gene TRBJ1-1, with D maybe TRBD1 (5 bases). CDR1 is SEHNR, CDR2 FQNEAQ, per germline (reference sequence). Trimming shortened V by 8 bases and J by 1 base, and 14 bases separated the two germline ends. The length of the CDR3 is 14 residues.